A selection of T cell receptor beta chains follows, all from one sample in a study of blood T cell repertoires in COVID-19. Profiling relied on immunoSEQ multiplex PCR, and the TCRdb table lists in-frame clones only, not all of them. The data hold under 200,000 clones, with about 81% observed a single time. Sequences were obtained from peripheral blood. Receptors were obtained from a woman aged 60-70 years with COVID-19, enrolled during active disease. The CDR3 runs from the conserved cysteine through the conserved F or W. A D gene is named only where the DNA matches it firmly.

CDR3aa: CAISASGQGHTEAFF
v_gene: TRBV10-3
d_gene: TRBD1
j_gene: TRBJ1-1

CDR3aa: CSASPLKTGELFF
v_gene: TRBV20-1
d_gene: .
j_gene: TRBJ2-2

CDR3aa: CASSIPGRGTGELFF
v_gene: TRBV19
d_gene: .
j_gene: TRBJ2-2

CDR3aa: CASSFGTAGNTIYF
v_gene: TRBV13
d_gene: TRBD1
j_gene: TRBJ1-3

CDR3aa: CSVEDRGLFNYGYTF
v_gene: TRBV29-1
d_gene: TRBD1
j_gene: TRBJ1-2

CDR3aa: CASSQVPHSGEQFF
v_gene: TRBV4-1
d_gene: .
j_gene: TRBJ2-1

CDR3aa: CASSLQEYGYTF
v_gene: TRBV28
d_gene: .
j_gene: TRBJ1-2

CDR3aa: CARGGVLDEQYF
v_gene: TRBV6-7
d_gene: TRBD2
j_gene: TRBJ2-7

CDR3aa: CASSERGNNEKLFF
v_gene: TRBV25-1
d_gene: .
j_gene: TRBJ1-4

CDR3aa: CASSKTSGIQETQYF
v_gene: TRBV6-5
d_gene: TRBD2
j_gene: TRBJ2-5

CDR3aa: CASSPTGDRAYEQYF
v_gene: TRBV5-1
d_gene: TRBD1
j_gene: TRBJ2-7

CDR3aa: CASSHNPRLANTHEQFF
v_gene: TRBV6-2/TRBV6-3
d_gene: TRBD2
j_gene: TRBJ2-1

CDR3aa: CASRRGAPTDTQYF
v_gene: TRBV11-1
d_gene: .
j_gene: TRBJ2-3

CDR3aa: CASSPRGDYNEQFF
v_gene: TRBV18
d_gene: TRBD2
j_gene: TRBJ2-1